The 7 T cell receptor beta chains listed next were all sequenced from one sample in a study of blood T cell repertoires in COVID-19. Profiling relied on immunoSEQ multiplex PCR, and the TCRdb table lists in-frame clones only, not all of them. The table lists about 380,000 clones, roughly 90% of them singletons, with 6.5% to 8% in the top ten. Sample: peripheral blood. The receptors were gathered from a man aged 18 to 30 with active or convalescent COVID-19.

The V call is TRBV7-9, the J call TRBJ2-1; 10 bases are shared with TRBD2. The CDR3 consists of 15 residues. The germline CDR1 and CDR2 sequences are SEHNR and FQNEAQ (reference sequence). J gave up 8 bases and V 2 bases, and 6 bases lay outside the gene matches. The CDR3 nucleotides read TGTGCCAGCAGCTTACTAGCGGGAGTTTTCCATGAGCAGTTCTTC. Amino acids: CASSLLAGVFHEQFF. The full variable domain, completed using reference TRBV7-9 and TRBJ2-1, is DTGVSQNPRHKITKRGQNVTFRCDPISEHNRLYWYRQTLGQGPEFLTYFQNEAQLEKSRLLSDRFSAERPKGSFSTLEIQRTEQGDSAMYLCASSLLAGVFHEQFFGPGTRLTVL.

V is TRBV5-5 and J is TRBJ2-5; TRBD1 agrees at 8 bases. The CDR3 extends over 13 amino acids. Unmatched junction bases numbered 1, after V lost 4 bases and J lost 2 bases. Per germline, CDR1 SGHKS and CDR2 YYEKEE (reference sequence). In nucleotides, the CDR3 is TGTGCCAGCAGCGGGACAGGTCAAGAGACCCAGTACTTC. Residues: CASSGTGQETQYF.

The rearrangement uses TRBV6-6 and TRBJ1-5; D possibly corresponds to TRBD1 (5 bases). The CDR3 is 15 amino acids. Trimming cost V 4 bases and J 5 bases, with 15 bases left between them. Germline loops: CDR1 MNHNY, CDR2 SVGAGI (reference sequence). DNA of the CDR3: TGTGCCAGCAGTTCTTCAACCGGGGGGGATCAGCCCCAGCATTTT. It codes for CASSSSTGGDQPQHF.

This clone was detected once. The CDR3 is CASGGLWEQFF. As DNA, the CDR3 is TGTGCCAGTGGGGGACTTTGGGAGCAGTTCTTC. The chain is built from TRBV19 and TRBJ2-1, with D tentatively TRBD2 (6 bases). The CDR3 sequence is 11 residues long. V was cut by 8 bases and J by 10 bases, with 12 bases left in between. Germline V gene lookup returns CDR1 LNHDA and CDR2 SQIVND (reference sequence).

In DNA form, the CDR3 reads TGTGCCACCGCGAAGGGGATCCAGAACACTGAAGCTTTCTTT. This translates into CATAKGIQNTEAFF. The chain uses TRBV11-1 and TRBJ1-1, with D possibly TRBD1 on 5 matching bases. The CDR3 sequence is 14 residues long. The V gene lost 10 bases and the J gene lost 1 base, with 16 bases spanning the gap. The germline V gene has CDR1 SGHAT and CDR2 FQDESV (reference sequence).

This chain connects TRBV28 to TRBJ1-1, with 9 bases that match TRBD1. The CDR3 runs to 14 residues. Per the germline V gene, CDR1 is MDHEN and CDR2 is SYDVKM. J gave up 4 bases and V 6 bases, and 6 bases lay outside the gene matches. CDR3 nucleotide sequence: TGTGCCAGCAGAATCATGGACAGGGGCACTGAAGCTTTCTTT. Amino acid sequence: CASRIMDRGTEAFF.

The genes are TRBV9 and TRBJ2-7; unclear D gene. Germline V gene sequence: CDR1 SGDLS, CDR2 YYNGEE. The V and J ends lost 0 bases and 2 bases respectively, with 9 bases between them. This CDR3 is 14 amino acids long. CDR3 residues: CASSVGSTAYEQYF. CDR3 nucleotide sequence: TGTGCCAGCAGCGTAGGTAGTACAGCCTACGAGCAGTACTTC.